The clone carrying this TCR beta chain was seen a handful of times. This record comes from a study of blood T cell repertoires in COVID-19. Study information: Both acute and convalescent COVID-19 samples were obtained from the United States, Italy and Spain. Nucleic acid was either cDNA or gDNA, and it came from T cells, B-cell-depleted T cells, or PBMCs.

V was clipped by 10 bases and J by 2 bases, with 9 bases between them. The CDR3 is made up of 13 amino acids. Germline-derived CDR1 and CDR2 are LGHDT and YNNKEL (reference sequence). Sequenced by immunoSEQ multiplex PCR; TCRdb stores in-frame clones only, minus some. The repertoire holds about 160,000 clones, roughly 90% seen once, with around 7% in the top ten. Participants were aged roughly 18 to 90 years from about two dozen US areas. Sequencing was performed on PBMCs or T cells enriched from blood (not recorded which). This receptor was identified in a woman aged 50 to 60 who had recovered from COVID-19. This rearrangement joins TRBV3-1 (or the pseudogene TRBV3-2) to TRBJ2-6, with D uncertain. The CDR3 loop reads CATRVPGANVLTF. In DNA form, the CDR3 reads TGTGCCACCCGGGTCCCTGGGGCCAACGTCCTGACTTTC.